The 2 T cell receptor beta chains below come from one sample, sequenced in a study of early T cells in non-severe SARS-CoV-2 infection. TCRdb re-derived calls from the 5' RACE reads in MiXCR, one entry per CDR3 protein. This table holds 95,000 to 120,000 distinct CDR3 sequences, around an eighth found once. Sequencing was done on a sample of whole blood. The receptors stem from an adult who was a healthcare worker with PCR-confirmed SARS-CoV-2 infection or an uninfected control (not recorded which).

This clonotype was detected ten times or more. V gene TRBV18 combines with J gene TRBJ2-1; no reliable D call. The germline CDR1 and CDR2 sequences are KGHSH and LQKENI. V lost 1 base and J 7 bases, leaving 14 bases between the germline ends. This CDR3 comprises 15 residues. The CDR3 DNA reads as TGTGCCAGCTCACCACGAACGACCTTGGAGAATGAGCAGTTCTTC. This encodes CASSPRTTLENEQFF.

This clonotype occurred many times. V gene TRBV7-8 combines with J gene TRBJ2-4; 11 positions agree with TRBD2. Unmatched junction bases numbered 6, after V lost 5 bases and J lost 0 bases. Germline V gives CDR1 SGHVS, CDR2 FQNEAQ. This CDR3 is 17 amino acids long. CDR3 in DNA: TGTGCCAGCAGCCTCCTCACTAGCGGGAGAGCCAAAAACATTCAGTACTTC. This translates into CASSLLTSGRAKNIQYF. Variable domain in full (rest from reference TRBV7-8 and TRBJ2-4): GAGVSQSPRYKVAKRGQDVALRCDPISGHVSLFWYQQALGQGPEFLTYFQNEAQLDKSGLPSDRFFAERPEGSVSTLKIQRTQQEDSAVYLCASSLLTSGRAKNIQYFGAGTRLSVL.